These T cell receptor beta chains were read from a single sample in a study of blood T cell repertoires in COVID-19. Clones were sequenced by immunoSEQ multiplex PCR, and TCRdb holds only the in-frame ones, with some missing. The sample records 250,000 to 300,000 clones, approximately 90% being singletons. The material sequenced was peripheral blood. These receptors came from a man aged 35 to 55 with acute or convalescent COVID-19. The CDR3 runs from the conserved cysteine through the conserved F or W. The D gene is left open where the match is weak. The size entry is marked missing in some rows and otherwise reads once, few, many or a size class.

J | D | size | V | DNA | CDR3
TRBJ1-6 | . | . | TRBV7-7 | TGTGCCAGCAGCTTCCGGGTTTACTCACCCCTCCACTTT | CASSFRVYSPLHF
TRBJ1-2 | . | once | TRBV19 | TGTGCCAGTAATCTGTGGGGCGATCCTAACTATGGCTACACCTTC | CASNLWGDPNYGYTF
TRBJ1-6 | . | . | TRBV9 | TGTGCCAGCAGCCGGGACACGGGTTCACCCCTCCACTTT | CASSRDTGSPLHF
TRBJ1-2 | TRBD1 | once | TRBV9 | TGTGCCAGCAGCCAACGGACAGGCTATCTCTATGGCTACACCTTC | CASSQRTGYLYGYTF
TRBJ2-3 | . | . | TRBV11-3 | TGTGCCAGCAGCTTAGATCGTCCAGATACGCAGTATTTT | CASSLDRPDTQYF
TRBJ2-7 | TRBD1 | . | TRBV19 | TGTGCCAGTAGTATAGACTTGACAGGGGGGTACGAGCAGTACTTC | CASSIDLTGGYEQYF
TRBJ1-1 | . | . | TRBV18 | TGTGCCAGCTCCCCCCGCGCGGCAGGGGTAAAGACTGAAGCTTTCTTT | CASSPRAAGVKTEAFF
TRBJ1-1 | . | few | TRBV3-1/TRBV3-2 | TGTGCCAGCAGCCAGAGAGGGGAGGGTGCGCCAGCTTTCTTT | CASSQRGEGAPAFF
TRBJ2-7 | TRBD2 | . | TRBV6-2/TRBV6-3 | TGTGCCAGCAGACCTACGGAACTAGCGGCCCGCGAGCAGTACTTC | CASRPTELAAREQYF
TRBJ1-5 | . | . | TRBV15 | TGTGCCACCAGCAGAGGGACTTTAGGCAATCAGCCCCAGCATTTT | CATSRGTLGNQPQHF
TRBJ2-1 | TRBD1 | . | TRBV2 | TGTGCCAGCAGCTTTAGACAGGGTGAGGATGAGCAGTTCTTC | CASSFRQGEDEQFF
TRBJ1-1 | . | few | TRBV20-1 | TGCAGTGCCGTGGAGGGTGAAGCTTTCTTT | CSAVEGEAFF
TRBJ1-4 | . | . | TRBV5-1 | TGCGCCAGCAGCCTCGACACGGCTAATGAAAAACTGTTTTTT | CASSLDTANEKLFF
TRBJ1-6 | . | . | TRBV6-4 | TGTGCCAGCAGTTCGGAGGTGTATTCACCCCTCCACTTT | CASSSEVYSPLHF
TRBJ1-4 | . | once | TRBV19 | TGTGCCAGTAGTCTTCCGGGGGGTGAAAAACTGTTTTTT | CASSLPGGEKLFF
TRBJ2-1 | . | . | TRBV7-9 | TGTGCCAGCAGCTTAGGTCCTAGGAATGAGCAGTTCTTC | CASSLGPRNEQFF
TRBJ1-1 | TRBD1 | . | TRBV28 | TGTGCCAGCACCGCGGGGACAGGGGCAACTGAAGCTTTCTTT | CASTAGTGATEAFF
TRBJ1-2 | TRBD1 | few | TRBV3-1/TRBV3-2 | TGTGCCAGCAGCCACGCCGGACAGGATTATTATGGCTACACCTTC | CASSHAGQDYYGYTF
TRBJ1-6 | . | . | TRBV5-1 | TGCGCCAGCAGCTTGGGGGAGGGTTCACCCCTCCACTTT | CASSLGEGSPLHF
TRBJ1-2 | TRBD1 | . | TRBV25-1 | TGTGCCAGCAGCCCCCAGGGGGCGAATGGCTACACCTTC | CASSPQGANGYTF
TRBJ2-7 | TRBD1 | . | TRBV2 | TGTGCCAGAGAGGGACAGGGAACCGTAGACGGCGAGCAGTACTTC | CAREGQGTVDGEQYF
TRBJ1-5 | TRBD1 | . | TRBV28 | TGTGCCAGCACCGACAGGGCGTATCAGCCCCAGCATTTT | CASTDRAYQPQHF
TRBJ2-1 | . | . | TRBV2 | TGTGCCAGCACCGAAAGGGCCGGGGATGAGCAGTTCTTC | CASTERAGDEQFF